This TCR beta chain originates from a study of T cell responses to AZD1222 COVID-19 vaccine. Background on the study: Both about-4-week and about-12-week second-dose recipients were combined. Study conclusions and caveats: Donors in the cohort were predominantly white British and more often female, and clonal diversity was possibly underestimated. Spike-specific TCR depth and breadth grew after two AZD1222 doses.

Per germline, CDR1 SGHRS and CDR2 YFSETQ. The CDR3 spans 13 residues. The V end lost 4 bases, the J end lost 6 bases, and 11 bases lay between the germline ends. This clone was picked up a small number of times. As yet, its antigen is unknown. Some clones are missing from TCRdb's copy, which holds only in-frame ones; the method was immunoSEQ multiplex PCR. The table records about 66,000 clones, less than 90% of them present only once. The chain links TRBV5-1 to TRBJ1-5, with TRBD1 as a possible D gene (5 bases). The material sequenced was peripheral blood, taken on day 0 of AZD1222 vaccination. The sequence came from an adult in good health. CDR3 coding DNA: TGCGCCAGCAGCCAGGGTGACGGTCAGCCCCAGCATTTT. Its protein is CASSQGDGQPQHF.